This T cell receptor beta chain was retrieved from a study of cytomegalovirus exposure and HLA in healthy donors. There were likely unrecorded immune exposures, though donors were nominally healthy when sampled. PCR employed 60 Vbeta and 13 Jbeta primers. The protocol was immunoSEQ multiplex PCR, while the TCRdb copy is restricted to in-frame clones and leaves out a portion. The sample shows 110,000 to 150,000 clones, roughly 77% of them seen only once. Worth noting for this clone: Its antigen is not identified.

The study, taken as a whole, reports: CMV serostatus alone was available as immune exposure information. A prior analysis recorded that most TCR beta V segments were productive about 90% or about 30% of the time. A reported reduction in N-insertions relative to the roughly 640-donor mean was seen in an Asian-associated ancestry cluster in a later analysis.

Material: PBMCs. The source is a male donor in good health and CMV-seronegative.

The CDR3 DNA sequence: TGTGCCAGCAGCCCCGGGACTAGCGGGAGAGGCGAGCAGTACTTC. This encodes CASSPGTSGRGEQYF. The chain couples TRBV7-9 to TRBJ2-7; TRBD2 agrees at 14 bases. Losses at the gene ends were 5 bases for V and 6 bases for J; bases not matched to a gene: 6. The CDR3 has 15 residues. CDR1 is SEHNR and CDR2 is FQNEAQ in the germline V gene (reference sequence). The complete variable domain, with remaining parts taken from reference TRBV7-9 and TRBJ2-7, reads DTGVSQNPRHKITKRGQNVTFRCDPISEHNRLYWYRQTLGQGPEFLTYFQNEAQLEKSRLLSDRFSAERPKGSFSTLEIQRTEQGDSAMYLCASSPGTSGRGEQYFGPGTRLTVT.